This TCR beta chain was identified during a study of neurological immune-mediated disorders. This CDR3 has 16 amino acids. V was pared by 0 bases and J by 10 bases, with 11 bases of the junction left unmatched. The V gene's germline CDR1 is DFQATT and CDR2 SNEGSKA (reference sequence). Each CDR3 protein is one row after TCRdb ran MiXCR on the 5' RACE reads. Of tens of thousands of distinct CDR3 sequences detected, about 10% appear once; the ten largest clones hold 6% to 8.5%. Time point indicated: longitudinal time-point 1 (baseline). Findings of the study overall: No CDR3 amino acid sequences were shared by expanded clones across subjects, suggesting private repertoires in all groups.

This clonotype was observed at least ten times. Its antigen is unidentified. What was sequenced was PBMCs. This sequence joins TRBV20-1 and TRBJ1-6; TRBD1 aligns across 8 bases. This TCR was sampled from a male donor with HTLV-1-associated myelopathy (HAM/TSP). CDR3 coding DNA: TGCAGTGCTAGAGAGGGTGGACAGGGCTTGCGGTCACCCCTCCACTTT. It translates to CSAREGGQGLRSPLHF.